The clone carrying this T cell receptor (beta chain) was seen a single time. Its antigen remains unidentified. These data belong to a study of Ad26.COV2.S vaccination and SARS-CoV-2 variants. Study-level information: Once or twice, 56 days apart, Ad26.COV2.S was delivered intramuscularly. Study findings and constraints: Similar non-spike TCR breadth was observed in recipients of vaccine and of placebo.

Regarding treatment: some 20 received Ad26.COV2.S at low or high dose, single or two shots; about 5 received placebo; per-sample allocation not given. Collection of samples fell on day 63 after the first vaccine or placebo injection. The protocol was immunoSEQ multiplex PCR, while the TCRdb copy is restricted to in-frame clones and leaves out a portion. Seen here are around 300,000 clones, 88% observed once, and the top ten hold 6.4%. The CDR3 has 16 residues. The V segment lost 3 bases and the J segment 4 bases; nucleotides outside the gene matches: 5. Germline loops: CDR1 KGHSH, CDR2 LQKENI. The V gene is TRBV18, the J gene TRBJ2-3; 12 nucleotides match TRBD2. The receptor was derived from a person between 18 and 65 years old who received the Ad26.COV2.S COVID-19 vaccine or a placebo. Material: peripheral blood, obtained in a trial of Ad26.COV2.S vaccine versus placebo. The CDR3 sequence is CASSPLAGGPSDTQYF. The DNA of the CDR3 is TGTGCCAGCTCACCCCTAGCGGGGGGGCCGTCAGATACGCAGTATTTT.